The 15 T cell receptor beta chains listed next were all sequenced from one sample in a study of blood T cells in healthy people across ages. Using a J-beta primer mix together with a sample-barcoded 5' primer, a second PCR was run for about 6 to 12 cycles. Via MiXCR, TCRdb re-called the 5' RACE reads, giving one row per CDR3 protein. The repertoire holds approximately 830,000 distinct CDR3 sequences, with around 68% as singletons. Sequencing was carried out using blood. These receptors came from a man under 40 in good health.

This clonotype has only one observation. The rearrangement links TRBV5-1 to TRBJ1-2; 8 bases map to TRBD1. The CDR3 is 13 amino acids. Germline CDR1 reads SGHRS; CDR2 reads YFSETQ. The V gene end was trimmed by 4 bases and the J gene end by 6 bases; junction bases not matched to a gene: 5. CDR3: CASSPPGQDGYTF. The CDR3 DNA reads TGCGCCAGCAGCCCCCCGGGACAGGATGGCTACACCTTC.

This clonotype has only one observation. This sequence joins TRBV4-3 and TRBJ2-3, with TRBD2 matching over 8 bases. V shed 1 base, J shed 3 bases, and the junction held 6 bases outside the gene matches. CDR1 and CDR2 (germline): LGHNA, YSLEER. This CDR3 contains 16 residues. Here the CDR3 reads CASSQGERGRTDTQYF. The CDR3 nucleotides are TGCGCCAGCAGCCAAGGGGAGCGGGGGAGAACAGATACGCAGTATTTT.

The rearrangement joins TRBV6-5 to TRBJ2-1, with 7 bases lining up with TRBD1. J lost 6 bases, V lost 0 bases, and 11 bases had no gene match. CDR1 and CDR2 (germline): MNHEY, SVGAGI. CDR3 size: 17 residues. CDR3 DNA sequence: TGTGCCAGCAGTTACTCGATAGAGGGGGCCACTACCAATGAGCAGTTCTTC. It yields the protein CASSYSIEGATTNEQFF.

This CDR3 reads CASSLGLNPAEETQYF. DNA for the CDR3: TGTGCCAGCAGCTTAGGCCTGAATCCAGCGGAGGAGACCCAGTACTTC. This chain connects TRBV13 to TRBJ2-5, with a weak D call TRBD2 (5 bases). The CDR3 totals 16 residues. Trimming left V 0 bases short and J 5 bases short, with 16 bases between. The germline V gene encodes CDR1 PRHDT and CDR2 FYEKMQ (reference sequence).

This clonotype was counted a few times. CDR3 loop: CASSVFQETQYF. For the CDR3, the DNA is TGTGCCAGCAGCGTCTTTCAAGAGACCCAGTACTTC. The rearrangement uses TRBV3-1 and TRBJ2-5; unclear D gene. V lost 5 bases and J lost 2, with 6 bases in between. The CDR3 extends over 12 amino acids. Germline V gives CDR1 LGHDT, CDR2 YNNKEL (reference sequence).

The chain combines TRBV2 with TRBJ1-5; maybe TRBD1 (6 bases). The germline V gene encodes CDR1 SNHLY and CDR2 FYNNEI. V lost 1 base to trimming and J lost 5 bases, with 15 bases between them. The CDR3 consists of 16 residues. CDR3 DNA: TGTGCCAGCAGTGAAGGGGCAGGGGAGAGGGATCAGCCCCAGCATTTT. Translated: CASSEGAGERDQPQHF.

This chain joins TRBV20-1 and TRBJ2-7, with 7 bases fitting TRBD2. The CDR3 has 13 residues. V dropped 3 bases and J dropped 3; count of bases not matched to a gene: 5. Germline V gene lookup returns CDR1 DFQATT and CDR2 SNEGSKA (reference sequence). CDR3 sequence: CSASSWGGYEQYF. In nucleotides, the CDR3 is TGCAGTGCTAGTTCGTGGGGGGGCTACGAGCAGTACTTC.

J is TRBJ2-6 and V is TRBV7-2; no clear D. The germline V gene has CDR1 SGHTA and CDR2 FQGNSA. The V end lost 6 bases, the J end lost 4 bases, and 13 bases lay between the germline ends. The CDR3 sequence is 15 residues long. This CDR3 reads CASRARLSGANVLTF. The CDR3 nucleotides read TGTGCCAGCAGGGCCAGGCTCTCCGGGGCCAACGTCCTGACTTTC.

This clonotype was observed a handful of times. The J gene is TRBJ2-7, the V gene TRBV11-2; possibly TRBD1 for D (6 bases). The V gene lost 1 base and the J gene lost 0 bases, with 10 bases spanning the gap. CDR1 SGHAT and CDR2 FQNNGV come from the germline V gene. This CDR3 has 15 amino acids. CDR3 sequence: CASSLVRTVSYEQYF. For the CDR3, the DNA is TGTGCCAGCAGCTTAGTCCGGACAGTCTCCTACGAGCAGTACTTC.

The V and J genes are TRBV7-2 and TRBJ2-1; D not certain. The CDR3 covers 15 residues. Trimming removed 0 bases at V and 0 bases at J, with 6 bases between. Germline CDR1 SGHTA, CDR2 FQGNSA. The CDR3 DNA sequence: TGTGCCAGCAGCTTAGCAGCGAGCTCCTACAATGAGCAGTTCTTC. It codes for CASSLAASSYNEQFF.

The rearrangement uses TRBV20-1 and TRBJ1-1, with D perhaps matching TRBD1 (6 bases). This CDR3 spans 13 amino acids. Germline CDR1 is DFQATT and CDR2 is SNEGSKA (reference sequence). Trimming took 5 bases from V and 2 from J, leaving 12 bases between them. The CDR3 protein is CSAGWTENTEAFF. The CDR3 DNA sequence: TGCAGTGCTGGTTGGACAGAAAACACTGAAGCTTTCTTT.

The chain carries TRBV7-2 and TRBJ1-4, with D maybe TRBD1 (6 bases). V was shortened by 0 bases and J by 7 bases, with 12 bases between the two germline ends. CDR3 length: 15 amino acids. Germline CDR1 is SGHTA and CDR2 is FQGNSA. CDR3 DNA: TGTGCCAGCAGCTTAGCGTGGGGGGCCGGTGAAAAACTGTTTTTT. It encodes CASSLAWGAGEKLFF.

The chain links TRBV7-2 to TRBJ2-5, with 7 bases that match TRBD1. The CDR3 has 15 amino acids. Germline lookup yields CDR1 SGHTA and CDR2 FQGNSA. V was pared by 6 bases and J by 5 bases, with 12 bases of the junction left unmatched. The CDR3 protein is CASSRGPQKFETQYF. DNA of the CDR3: TGTGCCAGCAGTAGGGGGCCCCAAAAATTCGAGACCCAGTACTTC.

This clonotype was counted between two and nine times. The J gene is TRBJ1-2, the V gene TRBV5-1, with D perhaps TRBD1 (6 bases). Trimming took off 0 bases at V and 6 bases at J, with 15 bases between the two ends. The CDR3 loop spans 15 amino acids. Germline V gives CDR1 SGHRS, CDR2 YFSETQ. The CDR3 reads CASSLVAGAVDGYTF. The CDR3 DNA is TGCGCCAGCAGCTTGGTCGCAGGGGCTGTGGATGGCTACACCTTC.

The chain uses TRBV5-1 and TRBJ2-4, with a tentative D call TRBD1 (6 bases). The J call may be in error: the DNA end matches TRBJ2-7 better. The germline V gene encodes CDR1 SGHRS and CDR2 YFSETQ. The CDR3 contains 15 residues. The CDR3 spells CASRPRALGTSEQYF. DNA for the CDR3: TGCGCCAGCAGACCTAGAGCTCTGGGGACAAGCGAGCAGTACTTC.